The entry below describes one T cell receptor beta chain. The CDR3 totals 17 residues. CDR1 SQVTM and CDR2 ANQGSEA come from the germline V gene. Unmatched junction bases numbered 2, after V lost 0 bases and J lost 0 bases. These data come from a study of T cell responses to AZD1222 COVID-19 vaccine. Study details: Second-dose schedules of about 4 or about 12 weeks were combined.

This table comes from immunoSEQ multiplex PCR, and its TCRdb copy is limited to in-frame clones, with some not included. The sample holds 70,000 to 90,000 clones, 70% to 85% seen once. The sequence was collected from an adult in good health. The sample consisted of peripheral blood, taken on day 0 of AZD1222 vaccination. This sequence joins TRBV29-1 and TRBJ2-5, with 15 bases identical to TRBD2. The CDR3 coding sequence is TGCAGCGTTGAAGAGGGGACTAGCGGGGGGTACCAAGAGACCCAGTACTTC. This translates into CSVEEGTSGGYQETQYF.